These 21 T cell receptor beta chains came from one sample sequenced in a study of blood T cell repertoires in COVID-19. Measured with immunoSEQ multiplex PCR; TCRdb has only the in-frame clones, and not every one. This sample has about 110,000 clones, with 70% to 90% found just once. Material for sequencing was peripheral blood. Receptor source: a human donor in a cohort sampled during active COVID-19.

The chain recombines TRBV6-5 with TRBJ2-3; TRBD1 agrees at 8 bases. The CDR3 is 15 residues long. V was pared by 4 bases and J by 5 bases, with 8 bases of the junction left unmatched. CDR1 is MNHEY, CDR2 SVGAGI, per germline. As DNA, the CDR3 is TGTGCCAGCAGTTCGACAGGGGCCACCGGAGATACGCAGTATTTT. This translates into CASSSTGATGDTQYF.

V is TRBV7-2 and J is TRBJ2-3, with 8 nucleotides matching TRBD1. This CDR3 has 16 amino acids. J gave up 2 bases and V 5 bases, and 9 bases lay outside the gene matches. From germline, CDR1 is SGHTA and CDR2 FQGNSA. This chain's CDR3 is CASSLQRTGYTDTQYF. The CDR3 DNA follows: TGTGCCAGCAGCCTGCAAAGGACAGGGTACACAGATACGCAGTATTTT. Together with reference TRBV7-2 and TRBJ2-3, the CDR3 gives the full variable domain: GAGVSQSPSNKVTEKGKDVELRCDPISGHTALYWYRQSLGQGLEFLIYFQGNSAPDKSGLPSDRFSAERTGGSVSTLTIQRTQQEDSAVYLCASSLQRTGYTDTQYFGPGTRLTVL.

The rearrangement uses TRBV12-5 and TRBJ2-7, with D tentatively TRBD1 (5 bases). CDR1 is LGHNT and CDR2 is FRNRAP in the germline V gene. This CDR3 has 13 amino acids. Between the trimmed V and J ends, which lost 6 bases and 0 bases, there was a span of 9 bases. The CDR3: CASGEGVSYEQYF. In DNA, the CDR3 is TGTGCTAGTGGGGAAGGGGTCTCCTACGAGCAGTACTTC.

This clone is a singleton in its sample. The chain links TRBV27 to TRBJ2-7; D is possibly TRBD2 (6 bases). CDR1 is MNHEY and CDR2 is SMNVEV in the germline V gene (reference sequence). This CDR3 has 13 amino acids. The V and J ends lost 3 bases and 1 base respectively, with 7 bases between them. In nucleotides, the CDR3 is TGTGCCAGCAGTTTGGGGACTTCCTACGAGCAGTACTTC. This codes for CASSLGTSYEQYF.

The CDR3 reads CASSLAGTGSRETQYF. The CDR3 DNA follows: TGTGCCAGCAGCTTAGCTGGTACAGGGAGTAGGGAGACCCAGTACTTC. This chain links TRBV11-2 with TRBJ2-5, with D tentatively TRBD1 (6 bases). The CDR3 is 16 residues long. Trimming took 1 base from V and 5 from J, leaving 17 bases between them. In germline, CDR1 is SGHAT, CDR2 FQNNGV.

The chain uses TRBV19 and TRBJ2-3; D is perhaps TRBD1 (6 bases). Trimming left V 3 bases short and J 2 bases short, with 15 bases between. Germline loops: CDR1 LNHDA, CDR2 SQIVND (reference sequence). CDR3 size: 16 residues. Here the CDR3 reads CASSMPGQKITDTQYF. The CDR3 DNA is TGTGCCAGTAGTATGCCTGGACAGAAGATCACAGATACGCAGTATTTT.

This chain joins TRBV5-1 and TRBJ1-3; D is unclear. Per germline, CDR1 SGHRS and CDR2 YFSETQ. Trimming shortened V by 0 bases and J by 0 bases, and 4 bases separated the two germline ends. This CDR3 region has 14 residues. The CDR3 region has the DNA TGCGCCAGCAGCTTGGGTAGCTCTGGAAACACCATATATTTT. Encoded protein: CASSLGSSGNTIYF.

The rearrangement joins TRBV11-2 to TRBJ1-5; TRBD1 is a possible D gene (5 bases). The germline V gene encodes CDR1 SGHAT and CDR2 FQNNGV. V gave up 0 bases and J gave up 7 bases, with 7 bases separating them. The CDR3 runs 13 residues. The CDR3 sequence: CASSLERGQPQHF. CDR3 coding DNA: TGTGCCAGCAGCTTAGAGCGGGGGCAGCCCCAGCATTTT.

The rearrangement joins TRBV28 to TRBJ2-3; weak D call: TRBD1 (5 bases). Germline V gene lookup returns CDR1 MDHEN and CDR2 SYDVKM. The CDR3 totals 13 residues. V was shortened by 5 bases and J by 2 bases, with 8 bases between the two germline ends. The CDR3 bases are TGTGCCAGCAGTGGCAGGGTCACAGATACGCAGTATTTT. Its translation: CASSGRVTDTQYF.

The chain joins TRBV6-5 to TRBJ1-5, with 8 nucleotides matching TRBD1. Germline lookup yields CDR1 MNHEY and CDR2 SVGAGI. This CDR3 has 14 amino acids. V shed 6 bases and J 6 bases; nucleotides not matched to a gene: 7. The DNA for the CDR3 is TGTGCCAGCAGCCTAGAGACAGGGGTTCAGCCCCAGCATTTT. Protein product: CASSLETGVQPQHF.

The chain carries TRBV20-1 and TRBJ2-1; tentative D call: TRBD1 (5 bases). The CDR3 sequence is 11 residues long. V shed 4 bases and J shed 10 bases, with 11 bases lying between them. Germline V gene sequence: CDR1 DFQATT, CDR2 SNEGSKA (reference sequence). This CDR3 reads CSANPQEEQFF. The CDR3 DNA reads TGCAGTGCTAATCCACAGGAGGAGCAGTTCTTC.

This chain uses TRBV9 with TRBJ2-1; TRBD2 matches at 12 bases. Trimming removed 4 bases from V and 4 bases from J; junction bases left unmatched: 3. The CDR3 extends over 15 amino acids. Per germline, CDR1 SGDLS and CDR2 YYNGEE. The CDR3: CASSPTSGGYNEQFF. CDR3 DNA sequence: TGTGCCAGCAGCCCAACTAGCGGGGGGTACAATGAGCAGTTCTTC.

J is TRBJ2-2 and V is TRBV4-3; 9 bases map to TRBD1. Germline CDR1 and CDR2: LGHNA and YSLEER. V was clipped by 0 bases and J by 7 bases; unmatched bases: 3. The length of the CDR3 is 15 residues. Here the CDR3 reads CASSQEQGAVGELFF. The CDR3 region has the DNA TGCGCCAGCAGCCAAGAACAGGGGGCGGTCGGGGAGCTGTTTTTT.

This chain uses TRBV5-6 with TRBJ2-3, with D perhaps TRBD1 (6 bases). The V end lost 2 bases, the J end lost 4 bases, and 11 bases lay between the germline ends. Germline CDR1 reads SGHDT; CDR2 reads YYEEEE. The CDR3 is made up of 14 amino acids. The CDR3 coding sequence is TGTGCCAGCAGCTTAAAGGGGGATTCAGATACGCAGTATTTT. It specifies CASSLKGDSDTQYF. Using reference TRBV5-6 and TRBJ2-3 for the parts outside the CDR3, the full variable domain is DAGVTQSPTHLIKTRGQQVTLRCSPKSGHDTVSWYQQALGQGPQFIFQYYEEEERQRGNFPDRFSGHQFPNYSSELNVNALLLGDSALYLCASSLKGDSDTQYFGPGTRLTVL.

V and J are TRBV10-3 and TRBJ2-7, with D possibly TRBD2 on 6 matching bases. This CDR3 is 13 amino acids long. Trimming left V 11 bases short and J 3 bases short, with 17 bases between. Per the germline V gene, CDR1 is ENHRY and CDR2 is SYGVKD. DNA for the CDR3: TGTGCCGCCGGAGGGGCGGGCAACTACGAGCAGTACTTC. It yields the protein CAAGGAGNYEQYF.

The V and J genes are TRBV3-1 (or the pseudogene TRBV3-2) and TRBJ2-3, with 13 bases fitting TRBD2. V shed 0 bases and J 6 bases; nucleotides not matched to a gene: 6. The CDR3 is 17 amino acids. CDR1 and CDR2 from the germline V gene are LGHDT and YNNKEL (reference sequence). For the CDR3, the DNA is TGTGCCAGCAGCCAAGACCTACTAGCGGGGGGGGTGGATACGCAGTATTTT. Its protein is CASSQDLLAGGVDTQYF.

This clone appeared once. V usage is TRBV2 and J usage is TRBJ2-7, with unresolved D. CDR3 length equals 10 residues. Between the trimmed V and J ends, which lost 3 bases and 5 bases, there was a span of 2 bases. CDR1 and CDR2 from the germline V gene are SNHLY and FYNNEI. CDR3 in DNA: TGTGCCAGCAGTGATAACGAGCAGTACTTC. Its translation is CASSDNEQYF.

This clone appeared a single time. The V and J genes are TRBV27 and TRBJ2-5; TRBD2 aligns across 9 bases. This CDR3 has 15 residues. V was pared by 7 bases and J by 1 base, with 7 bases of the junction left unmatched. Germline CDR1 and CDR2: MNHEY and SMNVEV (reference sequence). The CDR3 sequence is CASNRLAGPQETQYF. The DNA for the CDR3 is TGTGCCAGCAATAGGCTAGCGGGGCCCCAAGAGACCCAGTACTTC.

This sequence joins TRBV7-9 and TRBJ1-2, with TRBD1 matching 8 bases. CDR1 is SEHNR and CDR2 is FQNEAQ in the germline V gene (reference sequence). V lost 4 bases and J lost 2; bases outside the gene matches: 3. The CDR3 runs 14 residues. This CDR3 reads CASSSRTGNYGYTF. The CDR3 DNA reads TGTGCCAGCAGCTCCCGGACAGGGAACTATGGCTACACCTTC.

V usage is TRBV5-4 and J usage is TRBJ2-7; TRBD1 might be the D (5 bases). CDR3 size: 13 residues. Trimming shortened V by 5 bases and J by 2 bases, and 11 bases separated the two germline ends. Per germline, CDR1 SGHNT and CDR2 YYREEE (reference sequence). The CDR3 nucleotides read TGTGCCAGCAGGCTACAGGACACCTACGAGCAGTACTTC. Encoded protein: CASRLQDTYEQYF.

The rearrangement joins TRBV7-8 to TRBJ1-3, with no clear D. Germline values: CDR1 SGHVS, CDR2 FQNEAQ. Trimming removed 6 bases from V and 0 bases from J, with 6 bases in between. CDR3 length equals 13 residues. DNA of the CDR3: TGTGCCAGCAGGTTGAGCTCTGGAAACACCATATATTTT. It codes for CASRLSSGNTIYF.